This TCR beta chain was captured by sequencing in a study of identifying expanded T cells in peripheral blood. Regarding this clone: Its antigen is unidentified.

Points from the study as a whole: Differentially abundant clones: roughly 1.2 between replicates, 16.4 at around 14 days, approximately 19 at four. Across healthy donors, higher total template counts meant significantly greater approximately 2-week count variance.

Produced via immunoSEQ multiplex PCR; TCRdb's table is partial and in-frame only. The data show 97,000 or so clones, 88% seen once. Germline CDR1 reads SGHTS; CDR2 reads YDEGEE. The CDR3 is 16 residues long. The ends lost 2 bases at V and 0 bases at J; junction bases unmatched: 4. The source material was blood. The genes are TRBV5-8 and TRBJ2-2, with 7 nucleotides matching TRBD1. The origin of this receptor is a person aged 18 to 70 in good health. CDR3 in amino acids: CASSFDGTANTGELFF. In nucleotides, the CDR3 is TGTGCCAGCAGCTTCGACGGGACAGCGAACACCGGGGAGCTGTTTTTT.